These 25 T cell receptor beta chains were all obtained from the same sample, sequenced in a study of cytomegalovirus exposure and HLA in healthy donors. This PCR relied on a set of 60 Vbeta primers and 13 Jbeta primers. Sequencing used immunoSEQ multiplex PCR; TCRdb keeps in-frame clones, though not all of them. The data contain about 160,000 clones, around nine tenths of them singletons. The source material was PBMCs. These receptors came from a woman between 25 and 40 years old in good health and CMV-seronegative.

This rearrangement joins TRBV2 to TRBJ2-7, with D possibly TRBD2 on 6 matching bases. Deletions cut 0 bases from V and 2 bases from J, with 11 bases between. CDR3 length: 15 residues. Germline-derived CDR1 and CDR2 are SNHLY and FYNNEI. For the CDR3, the DNA is TGTGCCAGCAGTGAAGCGGTAGGCGGGGCCTACGAGCAGTACTTC. It codes for CASSEAVGGAYEQYF.

This chain links TRBV5-1 with TRBJ2-1; D is possibly TRBD2 (6 bases). Looked up from germline, CDR1 is SGHRS and CDR2 is YFSETQ. V was clipped by 1 base and J by 3 bases, with 11 bases between them. There are 15 residues in the CDR3. The CDR3 DNA follows: TGCGCCAGCAGCTTGACGGGAGAATTCTACAATGAGCAGTTCTTC. It encodes CASSLTGEFYNEQFF.

This clone was observed once. CDR3 DNA sequence: TGTGCCAGCAATACAGGGTTCTACGAGCAGTACTTC. Amino acid sequence: CASNTGFYEQYF. The rearrangement joins TRBV2 to TRBJ2-7; a possible D gene is TRBD1 (6 bases). V lost 7 bases and J 3 bases, leaving 10 bases between the germline ends. This CDR3 region has 12 residues. The germline V gene has CDR1 SNHLY and CDR2 FYNNEI.

This clone has more than one count but fewer than ten. The rearrangement uses TRBV28 and TRBJ1-1; tentative D call: TRBD1 (5 bases). The CDR3 is made up of 11 amino acids. Trimming removed 3 bases from V and 11 bases from J, with 10 bases in between. CDR1 is MDHEN, CDR2 SYDVKM, per germline. The DNA of the CDR3 is TGTGCCAGCAGTTTCAACAGGCAGGCTTTCTTT. Translating it yields CASSFNRQAFF.

This chain joins TRBV28 and TRBJ2-7; 7 nucleotides line up with TRBD1. The trim removed 6 bases at V and 3 bases at J, leaving 11 bases unmatched. The germline V gene encodes CDR1 MDHEN and CDR2 SYDVKM. This CDR3 region has 15 residues. CDR3 in DNA: TGTGCCAGCAGCCAAATTAAGACAGGGATCTACGAGCAGTACTTC. This gives the protein CASSQIKTGIYEQYF.

This chain uses TRBV19 with TRBJ2-5; 9 bases line up with TRBD1. CDR1 is LNHDA and CDR2 is SQIVND in the germline V gene (reference sequence). The CDR3 contains 16 residues. V trimming: 3 bases; J trimming: 5 bases; junction bases outside the gene matches: 10. CDR3 protein: CASSMARDRDKETQYF. The CDR3 DNA sequence: TGTGCCAGTAGTATGGCCCGGGACAGGGATAAGGAGACCCAGTACTTC.

The chain links TRBV5-1 to TRBJ2-1; TRBD2 matches at 8 bases. Unmatched junction bases numbered 5, after V lost 3 bases and J lost 3 bases. The CDR3 runs to 15 residues. CDR1 and CDR2 (germline): SGHRS, YFSETQ. The CDR3, as DNA: TGCGCCAGCAGCTCACTAGCGGAGAGCTACAATGAGCAGTTCTTC. Translation gives CASSSLAESYNEQFF.

The V gene is TRBV14, the J gene TRBJ2-7; 7 bases agree with TRBD1. V shed 4 bases and J 4 bases; nucleotides not matched to a gene: 4. CDR3 length: 13 residues. CDR1 and CDR2 from the germline V gene are SGHDN and FVKESK. The CDR3 is CASSPGQTYEQYF. CDR3 DNA: TGTGCCAGCAGCCCGGGACAGACATACGAGCAGTACTTC.

In regard to this clone: This sample includes further DNA sequences coding for the same CDR3. The V call is TRBV6-5, the J call TRBJ1-5; D is unresolved. V was trimmed by 5 bases and J by 0 bases, leaving 11 bases between them. The germline CDR1 and CDR2 sequences are MNHEY and SVGAGI. The CDR3 has 15 amino acids. CDR3 bases: TGTGCCAGCAGTAAAACACCTTATAGCAATCAGCCCCAGCATTTT. It encodes CASSKTPYSNQPQHF.

V is TRBV7-2 and J is TRBJ2-1, with 7 bases that match TRBD1. The ends lost 6 bases at V and 1 base at J; junction bases unmatched: 9. This CDR3 is built from 16 residues. CDR1 and CDR2 (germline): SGHTA, FQGNSA. The CDR3 protein is CASSNQGVPSYNEQFF. In nucleotides, the CDR3 is TGTGCCAGCAGTAACCAGGGGGTACCGTCCTACAATGAGCAGTTCTTC.

The CDR3 loop is CASSLGGTVYEKLFF. The CDR3 DNA sequence: TGTGCCAGCAGCTTAGGAGGGACAGTCTATGAAAAACTGTTTTTT. The rearrangement joins TRBV7-2 to TRBJ1-4, with 7 bases identical to TRBD1. Germline-derived CDR1 and CDR2 are SGHTA and FQGNSA. CDR3 size: 15 residues. With 1 base clipped from V and 6 bases from J, the junction kept 5 bases outside the gene matches.

The CDR3 loop reads CASSPVRGPANYGYTF. The DNA for the CDR3 is TGTGCCAGCTCACCAGTTAGGGGTCCAGCTAACTATGGCTACACCTTC. The chain uses TRBV18 and TRBJ1-2; tentatively, D is TRBD1 (5 bases). V was clipped by 2 bases and J by 0 bases, with 13 bases between them. CDR3 size: 16 residues. The germline V gene has CDR1 KGHSH and CDR2 LQKENI.

The rearrangement uses TRBV4-2 and TRBJ1-1; D is possibly TRBD1 (6 bases). The CDR3 consists of 14 residues. Germline V gives CDR1 LGHNA, CDR2 YNFKEQ. Trimming shortened V by 1 base and J by 3 bases, and 9 bases separated the two germline ends. CDR3 sequence: CASSQGWTDTEAFF. CDR3 DNA: TGTGCCAGCAGCCAAGGGTGGACAGACACTGAAGCTTTCTTT.

The CDR3 sequence is CASSVAGGEETQYF. CDR3 in DNA: TGTGCCAGCAGCGTAGCTGGGGGCGAAGAGACCCAGTACTTC. The V and J genes are TRBV9 and TRBJ2-5; D might be TRBD1 (6 bases). The V end lost 0 bases, the J end lost 3 bases, and 9 bases lay between the germline ends. The CDR3 contains 14 residues. Per the germline V gene, CDR1 is SGDLS and CDR2 is YYNGEE.

This chain uses TRBV25-1 with TRBJ2-5, with a possible D match to TRBD1 (6 bases). Gene TRBJ2-7 matches the end of the DNA better, so the J call may be wrong. Germline CDR1 MGHDK, CDR2 SYGVNS. The CDR3 spans 13 residues. The CDR3 here is CASSKQQGDEQYF. As DNA, the CDR3 is TGTGCCAGCAGTAAACAACAGGGAGACGAGCAGTACTTC.

The chain couples TRBV28 to TRBJ1-5, with a tentative D call TRBD1 (5 bases). Between the trimmed V and J ends, which lost 6 bases and 6 bases, there was a span of 15 bases. This CDR3 contains 14 residues. CDR1 MDHEN and CDR2 SYDVKM come from the germline V gene. DNA for the CDR3: TGTGCCAGCAGCGTCCAGGGTTTTGCTCAGCCCCAGCATTTT. It translates to CASSVQGFAQPQHF.

This clone was picked up one time. The chain carries TRBV5-4 and TRBJ2-5, with 7 bases that match TRBD2. This CDR3 is built from 11 residues. Germline V CDR1 and CDR2: SGHNT, YYREEE (reference sequence). The ends lost 3 bases at V and 7 bases at J; junction bases unmatched: 0. In DNA form, the CDR3 reads TGTGCCAGCAGCTGGGGGGGGACCCAGTACTTC. Translating it yields CASSWGGTQYF.

V and J are TRBV7-2 and TRBJ2-3; possibly TRBD2 for D (6 bases). This CDR3 is 13 amino acids long. CDR1 is SGHTA and CDR2 is FQGNSA in the germline V gene. Trimming removed 3 bases from V and 4 bases from J, with 8 bases in between. CDR3 coding DNA: TGTGCCAGCAGCTTTAGCGGCCCAGATACGCAGTATTTT. This codes for CASSFSGPDTQYF.

This clone turned up a few times. This chain connects TRBV5-4 to TRBJ1-4, with 9 bases that match TRBD1. Germline trimming cut 1 base from V and 8 bases from J; bases unmatched to any gene: 6. Germline V gene sequence: CDR1 SGHNT, CDR2 YYREEE (reference sequence). The CDR3 is 15 residues long. CDR3 in DNA: TGTGCCAGCAGCTTGACAGGGGGCCTAGGGGAAAAACTGTTTTTT. Its translation: CASSLTGGLGEKLFF.

The V call is TRBV11-2, the J call TRBJ2-5, with 15 bases that match TRBD2. Germline-derived CDR1 and CDR2 are SGHAT and FQNNGV. The CDR3 is made up of 18 amino acids. With V trimmed by 1 base and J by 3 bases, 6 bases remained unmatched. CDR3 nucleotides: TGTGCCAGCAGCTTAGGTGGACTAGCGGGAGGGAATAAAGAGACCCAGTACTTC. Encoded protein: CASSLGGLAGGNKETQYF.

This rearrangement joins TRBV29-1 to TRBJ2-7; 8 bases fit TRBD1. This CDR3 is 13 amino acids long. The junction had 11 bases not matched to a gene; V was cut back by 7 bases and J by 6 bases. In germline, CDR1 is SQVTM, CDR2 ANQGSEA. The CDR3 sequence is CSAKQGDRSEQYF. Here the CDR3 DNA reads TGCAGCGCCAAACAGGGGGATAGAAGCGAGCAGTACTTC.

The rearrangement links TRBV7-2 to TRBJ2-5, with D possibly TRBD1 on 5 matching bases. The CDR3 contains 16 residues. Germline assignment: CDR1 SGHTA and CDR2 FQGNSA. Trimming took off 0 bases at V and 6 bases at J, with 17 bases between the two ends. For the CDR3, the DNA is TGTGCCAGCAGCTTAGCCCCACTAACCCTGGGGCAGACCCAGTACTTC. This sequence encodes CASSLAPLTLGQTQYF.

The rearrangement links TRBV7-2 to TRBJ2-1; D perhaps matches TRBD2 (6 bases). Germline V gives CDR1 SGHTA, CDR2 FQGNSA. The V end was cut by 4 bases, the J end by 0 bases, with 13 bases between. CDR3 size: 16 residues. The CDR3 DNA is TGTGCCAGCAGCTGGAGCGGGCCGAGCTCCTACAATGAGCAGTTCTTC. Its translation is CASSWSGPSSYNEQFF.

This clone has just a few counts. V gene TRBV19 combines with J gene TRBJ2-1, with TRBD2 matching over 13 bases. The ends lost 4 bases at V and 3 bases at J; junction bases unmatched: 9. CDR3 length equals 18 residues. Per the germline V gene, CDR1 is LNHDA and CDR2 is SQIVND (reference sequence). For the CDR3, the DNA is TGTGCCAGTAGTACCCTTCGGACTAGCGGGAGTATCTACAATGAGCAGTTCTTC. It is translated as CASSTLRTSGSIYNEQFF.

This clone was seen once. The chain employs TRBV5-1 and TRBJ2-3; 7 bases line up with TRBD2. CDR3 length equals 13 residues. Germline V lookup: CDR1 SGHRS, CDR2 YFSETQ. The ends lost 4 bases at V and 2 bases at J; junction bases unmatched: 1. DNA for the CDR3: TGCGCCAGCAGCCGGGACTACACAGATACGCAGTATTTT. This codes for CASSRDYTDTQYF.